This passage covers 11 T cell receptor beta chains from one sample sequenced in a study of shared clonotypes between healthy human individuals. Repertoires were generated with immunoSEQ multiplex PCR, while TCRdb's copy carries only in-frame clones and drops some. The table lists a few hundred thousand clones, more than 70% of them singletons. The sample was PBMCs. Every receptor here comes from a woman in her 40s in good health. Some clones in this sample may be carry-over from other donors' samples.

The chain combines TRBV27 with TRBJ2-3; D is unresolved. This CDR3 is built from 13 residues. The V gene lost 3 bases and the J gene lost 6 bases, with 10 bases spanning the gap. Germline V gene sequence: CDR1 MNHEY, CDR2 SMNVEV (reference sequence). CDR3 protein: CASSLVVGDTQYF. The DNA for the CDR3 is TGTGCCAGCAGTTTGGTTGTAGGGGATACGCAGTATTTT.

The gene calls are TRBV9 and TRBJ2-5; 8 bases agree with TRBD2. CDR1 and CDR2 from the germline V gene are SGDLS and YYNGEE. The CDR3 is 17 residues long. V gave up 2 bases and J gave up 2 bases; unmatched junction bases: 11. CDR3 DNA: TGTGCCAGCAGCGTGTCCGTTAGCGGGAACGGTCAAGAGACCCAGTACTTC. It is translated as CASSVSVSGNGQETQYF.

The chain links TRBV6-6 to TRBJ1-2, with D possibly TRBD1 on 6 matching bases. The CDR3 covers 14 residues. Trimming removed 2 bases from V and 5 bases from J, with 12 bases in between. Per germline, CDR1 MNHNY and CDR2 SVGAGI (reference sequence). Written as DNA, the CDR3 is TGTGCCAGCAGTTACGGGGGGCGCGGTTATGGCTACACCTTC. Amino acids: CASSYGGRGYGYTF.

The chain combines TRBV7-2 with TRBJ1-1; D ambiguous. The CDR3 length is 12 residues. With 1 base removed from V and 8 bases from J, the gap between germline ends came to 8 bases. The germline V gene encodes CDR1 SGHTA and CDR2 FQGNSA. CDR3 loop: CASSLESTEAFF. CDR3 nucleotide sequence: TGTGCCAGCAGCTTAGAAAGCACAGAAGCTTTCTTT.

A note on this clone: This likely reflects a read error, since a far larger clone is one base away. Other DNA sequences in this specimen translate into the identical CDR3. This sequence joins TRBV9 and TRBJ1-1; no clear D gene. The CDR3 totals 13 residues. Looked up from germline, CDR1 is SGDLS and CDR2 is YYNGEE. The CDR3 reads CASSAHKNTEAFF. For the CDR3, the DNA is TGTGCCAGTAGCGCCCACAAGAACACTGAAGCTTTCTTT. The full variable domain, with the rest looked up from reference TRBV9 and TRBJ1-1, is DSGVTQTPKHLITATGQRVTLRCSPRSGDLSVYWYQQSLDQGLQFLIQYYNGEERAKGNILERFSAQQFPDLHSELNLSSLELGDSALYFCASSAHKNTEAFFGQGTRLTVV.

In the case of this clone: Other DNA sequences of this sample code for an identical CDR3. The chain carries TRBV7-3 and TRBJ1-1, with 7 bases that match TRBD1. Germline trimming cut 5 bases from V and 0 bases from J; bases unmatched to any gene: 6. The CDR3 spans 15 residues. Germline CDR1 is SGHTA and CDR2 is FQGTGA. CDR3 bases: TGTGCCAGCAGCCCAACTGGGACAGTGAACACTGAAGCTTTCTTT. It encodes CASSPTGTVNTEAFF.

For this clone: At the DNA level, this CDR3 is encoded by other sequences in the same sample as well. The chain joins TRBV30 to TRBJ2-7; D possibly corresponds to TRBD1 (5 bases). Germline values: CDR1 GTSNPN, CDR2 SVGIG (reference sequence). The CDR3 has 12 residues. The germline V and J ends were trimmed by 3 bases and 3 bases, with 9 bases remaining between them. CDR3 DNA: TGTGCCTGGAGCGACAGAGACTACGAGCAGTACTTC. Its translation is CAWSDRDYEQYF. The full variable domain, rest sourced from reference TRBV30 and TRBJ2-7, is SQTIHQWPATLVQPVGSPLSLECTVEGTSNPNLYWYRQAAGRGLQLLFYSVGIGQISSEVPQNLSASRPQDRQFILSSKKLLLSDSGFYLCAWSDRDYEQYFGPGTRLTVT.

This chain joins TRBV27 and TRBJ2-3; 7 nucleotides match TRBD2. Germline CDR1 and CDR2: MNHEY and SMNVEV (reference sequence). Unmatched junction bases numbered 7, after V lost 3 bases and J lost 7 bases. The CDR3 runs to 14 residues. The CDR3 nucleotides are TGTGCCAGCAGTTTTGGCGGGAGCGTAAATACGCAGTATTTT. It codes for CASSFGGSVNTQYF.

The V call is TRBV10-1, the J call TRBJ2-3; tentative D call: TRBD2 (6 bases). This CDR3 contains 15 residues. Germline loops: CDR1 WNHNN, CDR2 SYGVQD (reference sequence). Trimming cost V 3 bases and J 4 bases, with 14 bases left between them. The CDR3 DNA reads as TGCGCCAGCAGTGAACGTAAGTGGAGGGCAGATACGCAGTATTTT. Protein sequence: CASSERKWRADTQYF.

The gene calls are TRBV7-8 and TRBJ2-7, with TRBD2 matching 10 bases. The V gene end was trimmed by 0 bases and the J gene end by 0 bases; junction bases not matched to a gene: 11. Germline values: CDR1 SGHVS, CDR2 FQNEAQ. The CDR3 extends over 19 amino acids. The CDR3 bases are TGTGCCAGCAGCTTAGCCCCTAGCGGGAGTTCTTTTAGCTCCTACGAGCAGTACTTC. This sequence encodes CASSLAPSGSSFSSYEQYF.

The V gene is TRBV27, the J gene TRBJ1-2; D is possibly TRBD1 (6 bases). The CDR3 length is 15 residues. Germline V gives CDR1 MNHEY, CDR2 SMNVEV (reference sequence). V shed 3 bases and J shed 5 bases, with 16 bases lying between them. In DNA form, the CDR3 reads TGTGCCAGCAGTTTTATAGGGGACATAGCTTATGGCTACACCTTC. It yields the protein CASSFIGDIAYGYTF.